The next 17 T cell receptor beta chains were all read from a single sample in a study of blood T cell repertoires in COVID-19. TCRdb keeps only in-frame clones here, not all; method: immunoSEQ multiplex PCR. The table has about 200,000 clones, about 80% seen once. The sequencing sample was made of peripheral blood. These receptors were obtained from a woman between 55 and 75 years old with COVID-19, enrolled during active disease.

The CDR3 coding sequence is TGTGCCAGCAGCCCAGGGACTGTGACTGAAGCTTTCTTT. It specifies CASSPGTVTEAFF. The chain employs TRBV6-5 and TRBJ1-1; D perhaps matches TRBD1 (5 bases). Trimming pared 6 bases from V and 5 bases from J, leaving 13 bases between. This CDR3 is 13 amino acids long. CDR1 MNHEY and CDR2 SVGAGI come from the germline V gene.

The rearrangement links TRBV7-9 to TRBJ2-5, with a possible D match to TRBD1 (6 bases). The CDR3 loop spans 17 amino acids. Trimming stripped 7 bases from V and 5 bases from J, with 26 bases between. CDR1 is SEHNR and CDR2 is FQNEAQ in the germline V gene (reference sequence). In DNA form, the CDR3 reads TGTGCCAGCACCCCCCAGGGTAGGGGGACGGTTTTGGAGACCCAGTACTTC. Protein sequence: CASTPQGRGTVLETQYF. The full variable domain, rest sourced from reference TRBV7-9 and TRBJ2-5, is DTGVSQNPRHKITKRGQNVTFRCDPISEHNRLYWYRQTLGQGPEFLTYFQNEAQLEKSRLLSDRFSAERPKGSFSTLEIQRTEQGDSAMYLCASTPQGRGTVLETQYFGPGTRLLVL.

For this clone: Other DNA sequences in this sample translate to the same CDR3. The gene calls are TRBV6-5 and TRBJ1-2, with 7 positions matching TRBD1. With 0 bases clipped from V and 4 bases from J, the junction kept 2 bases outside the gene matches. The CDR3 has 14 amino acids. The V gene's germline CDR1 is MNHEY and CDR2 SVGAGI. The CDR3 nucleotides read TGTGCCAGCAGTTACTCAGGGGGCGGCTATGGCTACACCTTC. It yields the protein CASSYSGGGYGYTF.

CDR3 bases: TGTGCCAGCAGTTTTCCGGGACAGGGCCTCTATGGCTACACCTTC. Translating gives CASSFPGQGLYGYTF. The chain combines TRBV7-9 with TRBJ1-2; 9 bases are shared with TRBD1. The CDR3 extends over 15 amino acids. The ends lost 6 bases at V and 4 bases at J; junction bases unmatched: 9. Germline values: CDR1 SEHNR, CDR2 FQNEAQ (reference sequence).

The chain employs TRBV15 and TRBJ1-4, with TRBD1 as a possible D gene (5 bases). The CDR3 length is 16 residues. V gave up 9 bases and J gave up 3 bases, with 20 bases separating them. Germline V gene sequence: CDR1 LNHNV, CDR2 YYDKDF (reference sequence). CDR3 bases: TGTGCCACTCATCAGGGCATCGGTACCGCTAATGAAAAACTGTTTTTT. Its protein product is CATHQGIGTANEKLFF.

The chain is built from TRBV15 and TRBJ2-3, with 11 positions matching TRBD2. This CDR3 comprises 17 residues. The V gene's germline CDR1 is LNHNV and CDR2 YYDKDF (reference sequence). Trimming took 0 bases from V and 5 from J; bases not matched to a gene: 7. CDR3 coding DNA: TGTGCCACCAGCAGAGAGAGCGGACTAGCGGGTAGAGATACGCAGTATTTT. It codes for CATSRESGLAGRDTQYF.

As regards this clone: Other DNA sequences from this sample encode an identical CDR3 as well. The rearrangement joins TRBV29-1 to TRBJ2-3; perhaps TRBD2 as D (6 bases). Germline-derived CDR1 and CDR2 are SQVTM and ANQGSEA. The V end lost 6 bases, the J end lost 1 base, and 11 bases lay between the germline ends. The CDR3 extends over 13 amino acids. CDR3 loop: CSVGGIGTDTQYF. The DNA for the CDR3 is TGCAGCGTAGGCGGGATCGGCACAGATACGCAGTATTTT.

The chain recombines TRBV6-5 with TRBJ1-2; TRBD1 is a possible D gene (6 bases). CDR1 and CDR2 from the germline V gene are MNHEY and SVGAGI. Trimming removed 7 bases from V and 7 bases from J, with 22 bases in between. The CDR3 has 15 amino acids. CDR3 DNA sequence: TGTGCCAGCACCGCACGTGGTGGGGGCATCTTTGGCTACACCTTC. Protein sequence: CASTARGGGIFGYTF.

The chain carries TRBV7-3 and TRBJ2-2; tentatively, D is TRBD2 (5 bases). The CDR3 runs to 14 residues. Trimming shortened V by 5 bases and J by 4 bases, and 11 bases separated the two germline ends. Germline assignment: CDR1 SGHTA and CDR2 FQGTGA. The CDR3, as DNA: TGTGCCAGCAGCCCGCTGAGCGGCACCGGGGAGCTGTTTTTT. Translation: CASSPLSGTGELFF.

The chain combines TRBV25-1 with TRBJ1-5, with 9 bases that match TRBD1. The CDR3 sequence is 14 residues long. With 4 bases clipped from V and 4 bases from J, the junction kept 2 bases outside the gene matches. CDR1 and CDR2 (germline): MGHDK, SYGVNS. The CDR3 DNA follows: TGTGCCAGCAGTGGGACAGGGGTTAATCAGCCCCAGCATTTT. Translating it yields CASSGTGVNQPQHF.

This chain joins TRBV5-6 and TRBJ1-1; D remains unclear. The germline V gene encodes CDR1 SGHDT and CDR2 YYEEEE. The CDR3 sequence is 11 residues long. Trimming pared 4 bases from V and 4 bases from J, leaving 5 bases between. This chain's CDR3 is CASSQATEAFF. The CDR3 DNA sequence: TGTGCCAGCAGCCAAGCCACTGAAGCTTTCTTT.

The chain combines TRBV19 with TRBJ1-1; D gene ambiguous. V was pared by 5 bases and J by 1 base, with 14 bases between. In germline, CDR1 is LNHDA, CDR2 SQIVND (reference sequence). The CDR3 length is 15 residues. The CDR3 reads CASSVQPGGNTEAFF. In nucleotides, the CDR3 is TGTGCCAGTAGTGTACAGCCCGGTGGGAACACTGAAGCTTTCTTT.

The chain combines TRBV30 with TRBJ2-7; D is unclear. Trimming cost V 0 bases and J 3 bases, with 6 bases left between them. Germline V CDR1 and CDR2: GTSNPN, SVGIG (reference sequence). This CDR3 contains 12 residues. In DNA, the CDR3 is TGTGCCTGGAGTGTAAGAGGCTACGAGCAGTACTTC. As protein: CAWSVRGYEQYF.

CDR3 DNA: TGTGCCAGCAGCGTAGGTTCTACCAACAATGAGCAGTTCTTC. It encodes CASSVGSTNNEQFF. J is TRBJ2-1 and V is TRBV9, with unresolved D. The V and J ends lost 0 bases and 5 bases respectively, with 9 bases between them. Germline lookup yields CDR1 SGDLS and CDR2 YYNGEE. This CDR3 contains 14 residues.

Here the CDR3 DNA reads TGTGCCAGCACTGGGACTAGCGGGGGGCTGAACACCGGGGAGCTGTTTTTT. Translating it yields CASTGTSGGLNTGELFF. The rearrangement uses TRBV27 and TRBJ2-2; TRBD2 matches 15 bases. The trim removed 7 bases at V and 1 base at J, leaving 4 bases unmatched. The CDR3 length is 17 residues. Germline V lookup: CDR1 MNHEY, CDR2 SMNVEV (reference sequence).

The chain recombines TRBV9 with TRBJ1-3; D not certain. The CDR3 extends over 17 amino acids. The ends were cut back, 4 bases at V and 0 bases at J, with 17 bases in the middle. The germline V gene encodes CDR1 SGDLS and CDR2 YYNGEE. The CDR3 sequence is CASSPRTGIRSGNTIYF. The CDR3 DNA follows: TGTGCCAGCAGCCCGCGGACGGGGATTCGCTCTGGAAACACCATATATTTT. Full variable domain (remainder filled in from reference TRBV9 and TRBJ1-3): DSGVTQTPKHLITATGQRVTLRCSPRSGDLSVYWYQQSLDQGLQFLIQYYNGEERAKGNILERFSAQQFPDLHSELNLSSLELGDSALYFCASSPRTGIRSGNTIYFGEGSWLTVV.

Many counts were recorded for this clone. The V and J genes are TRBV28 and TRBJ1-1; 7 bases agree with TRBD1. J was trimmed by 3 bases and V by 8 bases; bases with no gene match: 6. The CDR3 runs 13 residues. The germline V gene encodes CDR1 MDHEN and CDR2 SYDVKM. The CDR3 coding sequence is TGTGCCAGCCTATCGACAGGGTACACTGAAGCTTTCTTT. Its translation: CASLSTGYTEAFF. Complete variable domain (other parts from reference TRBV28 and TRBJ1-1): DVKVTQSSRYLVKRTGEKVFLECVQDMDHENMFWYRQDPGLGLRLIYFSYDVKMKEKGDIPEGYSVSREKKERFSLILESASTNQTSMYLCASLSTGYTEAFFGQGTRLTVV.